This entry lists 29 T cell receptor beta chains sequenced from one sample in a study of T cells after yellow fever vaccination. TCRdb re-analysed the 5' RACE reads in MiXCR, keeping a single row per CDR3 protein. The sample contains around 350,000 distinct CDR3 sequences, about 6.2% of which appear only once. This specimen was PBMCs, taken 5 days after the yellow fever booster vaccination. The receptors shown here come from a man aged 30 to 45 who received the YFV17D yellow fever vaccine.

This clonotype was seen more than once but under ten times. The CDR3 nucleotides read TGTGCCAGCAGTCAACCTCTTTCCGGGTATAGCAATCAGCCCCAGCATTTT. This gives the protein CASSQPLSGYSNQPQHF. This chain connects TRBV28 to TRBJ1-5; D remains ambiguous. Trimming pared 5 bases from V and 0 bases from J, leaving 17 bases between. The CDR3 loop spans 17 amino acids. Looked up from germline, CDR1 is MDHEN and CDR2 is SYDVKM.

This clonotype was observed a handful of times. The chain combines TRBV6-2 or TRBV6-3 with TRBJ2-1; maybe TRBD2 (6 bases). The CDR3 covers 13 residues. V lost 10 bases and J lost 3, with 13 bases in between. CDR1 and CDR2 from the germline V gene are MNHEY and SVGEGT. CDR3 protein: CATELGGYNEQFF. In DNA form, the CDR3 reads TGTGCCACCGAACTGGGGGGCTACAATGAGCAGTTCTTC.

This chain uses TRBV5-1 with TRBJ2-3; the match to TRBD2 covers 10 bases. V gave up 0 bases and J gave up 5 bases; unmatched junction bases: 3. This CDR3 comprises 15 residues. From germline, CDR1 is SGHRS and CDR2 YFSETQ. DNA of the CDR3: TGCGCCAGCAGCTTGGAGCTAGCGGGAGAAGATACGCAGTATTTT. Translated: CASSLELAGEDTQYF.

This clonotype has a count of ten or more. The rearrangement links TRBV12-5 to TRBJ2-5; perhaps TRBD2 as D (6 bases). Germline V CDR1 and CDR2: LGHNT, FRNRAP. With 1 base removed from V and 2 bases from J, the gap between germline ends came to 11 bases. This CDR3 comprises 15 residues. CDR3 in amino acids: CASGLGGEEQETQYF. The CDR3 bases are TGTGCTAGTGGTTTGGGCGGGGAAGAGCAAGAGACCCAGTACTTC.

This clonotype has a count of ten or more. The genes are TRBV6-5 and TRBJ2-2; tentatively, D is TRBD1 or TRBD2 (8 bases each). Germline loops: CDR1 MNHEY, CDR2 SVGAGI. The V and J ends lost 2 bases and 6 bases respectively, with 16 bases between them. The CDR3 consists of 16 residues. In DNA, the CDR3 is TGTGCCAGCAGTTACACAGGGGGACTAGTTTCCGGGGAGCTGTTTTTT. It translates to CASSYTGGLVSGELFF.

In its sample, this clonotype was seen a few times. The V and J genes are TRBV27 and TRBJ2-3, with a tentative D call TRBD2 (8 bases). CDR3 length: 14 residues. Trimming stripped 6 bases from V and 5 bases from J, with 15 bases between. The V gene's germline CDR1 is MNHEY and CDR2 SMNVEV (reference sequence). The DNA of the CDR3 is TGTGCCAGCAGCCTCGGGAGGGGGCGAGATACGCAGTATTTT. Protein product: CASSLGRGRDTQYF.

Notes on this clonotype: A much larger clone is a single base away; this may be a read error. CDR3 residues: CASSYRSPEFYEQYF. For the CDR3, the DNA is TGTGCCAGCAGTTACAGGAGCCCAGAATTCTACGAGCAGTACTTC. The chain carries TRBV6-5 and TRBJ2-7, with D uncertain. Germline-derived CDR1 and CDR2 are MNHEY and SVGAGI. This CDR3 contains 15 residues. The V end was cut by 2 bases, the J end by 3 bases, with 14 bases between.

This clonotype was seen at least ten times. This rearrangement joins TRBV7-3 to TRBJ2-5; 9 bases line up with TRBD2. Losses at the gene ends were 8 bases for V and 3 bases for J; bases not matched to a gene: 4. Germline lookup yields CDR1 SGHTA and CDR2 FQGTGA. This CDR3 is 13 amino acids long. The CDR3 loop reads CASASGKEETQYF. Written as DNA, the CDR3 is TGTGCCAGCGCTAGCGGGAAGGAAGAGACCCAGTACTTC.

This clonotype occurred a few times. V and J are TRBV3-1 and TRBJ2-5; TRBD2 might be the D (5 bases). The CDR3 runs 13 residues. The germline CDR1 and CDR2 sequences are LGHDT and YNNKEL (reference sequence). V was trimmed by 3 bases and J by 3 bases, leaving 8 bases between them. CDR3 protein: CASSQLAEETQYF. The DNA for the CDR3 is TGTGCCAGCAGCCAGCTAGCAGAAGAGACCCAGTACTTC.

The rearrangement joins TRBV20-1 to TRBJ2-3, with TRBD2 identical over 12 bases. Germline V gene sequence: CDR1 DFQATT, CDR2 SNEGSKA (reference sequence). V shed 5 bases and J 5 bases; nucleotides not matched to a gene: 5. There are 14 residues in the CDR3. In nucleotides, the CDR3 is TGCAGTGCTCGGCCTAGCGGGAGGGGAGATACGCAGTATTTT. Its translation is CSARPSGRGDTQYF.

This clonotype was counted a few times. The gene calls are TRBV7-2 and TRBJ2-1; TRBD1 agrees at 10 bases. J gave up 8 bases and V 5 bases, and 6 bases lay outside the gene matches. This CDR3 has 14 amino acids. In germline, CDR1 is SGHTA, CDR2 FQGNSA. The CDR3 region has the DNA TGTGCCAGCAGCCGACAGGGGGCGGGCGATGAGCAGTTCTTC. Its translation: CASSRQGAGDEQFF.

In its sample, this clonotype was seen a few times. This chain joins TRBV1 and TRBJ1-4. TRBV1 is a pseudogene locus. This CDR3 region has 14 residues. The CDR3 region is CTSSQVSRNEKLFF. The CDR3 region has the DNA TGCACCAGCAGCCAAGTCAGCCGGAATGAAAAACTGTTTTTT.

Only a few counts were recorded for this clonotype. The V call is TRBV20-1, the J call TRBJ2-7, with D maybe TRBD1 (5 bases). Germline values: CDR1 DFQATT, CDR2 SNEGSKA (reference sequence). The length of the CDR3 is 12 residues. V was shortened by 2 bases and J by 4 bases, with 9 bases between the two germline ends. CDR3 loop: CSARRRQYEQYF. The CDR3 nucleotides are TGCAGTGCTAGAAGGCGACAGTACGAGCAGTACTTC.

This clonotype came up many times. CDR3 bases: TGTGCCAGCAGTGAACGCGACAGGGCACACAATGAGCAGTTCTTC. Protein: CASSERDRAHNEQFF. This chain uses TRBV2 with TRBJ2-1; 7 bases fit TRBD1. Germline CDR1 SNHLY, CDR2 FYNNEI. The CDR3 loop spans 15 amino acids. V dropped 2 bases and J dropped 5; count of bases not matched to a gene: 6.

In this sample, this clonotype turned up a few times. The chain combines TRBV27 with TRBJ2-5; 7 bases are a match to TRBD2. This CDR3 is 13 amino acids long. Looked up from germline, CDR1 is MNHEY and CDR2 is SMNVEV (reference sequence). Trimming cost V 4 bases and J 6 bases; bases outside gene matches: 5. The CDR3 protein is CASSSPGLKTQYF. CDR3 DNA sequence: TGTGCCAGCAGTTCGCCGGGACTAAAGACCCAGTACTTC.

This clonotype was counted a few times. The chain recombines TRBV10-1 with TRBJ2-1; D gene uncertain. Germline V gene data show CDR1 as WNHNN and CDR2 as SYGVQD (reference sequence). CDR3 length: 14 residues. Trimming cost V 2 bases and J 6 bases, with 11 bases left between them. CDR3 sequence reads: CASSEGLVGNEQFF. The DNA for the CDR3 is TGCGCCAGCAGTGAGGGTCTAGTCGGCAATGAGCAGTTCTTC.

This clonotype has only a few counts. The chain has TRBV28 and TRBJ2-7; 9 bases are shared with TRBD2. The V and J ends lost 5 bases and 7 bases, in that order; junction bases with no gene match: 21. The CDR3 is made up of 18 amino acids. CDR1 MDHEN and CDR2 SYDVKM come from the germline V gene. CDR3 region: CASSPGLSVAGVSEEQYF. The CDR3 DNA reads TGTGCCAGCAGTCCGGGGCTTTCGGTAGCGGGAGTATCGGAAGAGCAGTACTTC.

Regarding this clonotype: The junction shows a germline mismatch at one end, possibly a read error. CDR3 region: CCARGEAGVGSYNEQFF. DNA for the CDR3: TGCTGTGCTAGAGGAGAAGCGGGAGTTGGGTCCTACAATGAGCAGTTCTTC. The rearrangement joins TRBV20-1 to TRBJ2-1; 8 nucleotides match TRBD2. Germline V gene sequence: CDR1 DFQATT, CDR2 SNEGSKA (reference sequence). The CDR3 extends over 17 amino acids.

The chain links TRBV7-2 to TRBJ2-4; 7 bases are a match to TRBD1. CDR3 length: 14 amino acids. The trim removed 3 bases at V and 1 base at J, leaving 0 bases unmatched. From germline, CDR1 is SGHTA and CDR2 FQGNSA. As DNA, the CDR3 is TGTGCCAGCAGCTTGGACAGGGCCAAAAACATTCAGTACTTC. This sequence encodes CASSLDRAKNIQYF.

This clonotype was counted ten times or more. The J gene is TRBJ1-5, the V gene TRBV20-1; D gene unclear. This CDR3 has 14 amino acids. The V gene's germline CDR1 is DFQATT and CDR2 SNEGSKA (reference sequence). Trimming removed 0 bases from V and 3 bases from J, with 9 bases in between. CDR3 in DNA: TGCAGTGCTAGAGATGCGAAGACCAATCAGCCCCAGCATTTT. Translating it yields CSARDAKTNQPQHF.

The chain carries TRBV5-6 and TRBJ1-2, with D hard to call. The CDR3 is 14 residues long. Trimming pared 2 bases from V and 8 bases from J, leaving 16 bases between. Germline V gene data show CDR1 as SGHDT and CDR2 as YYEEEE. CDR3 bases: TGTGCCAGCAGCTTCAACATCGAGCGAAGCGGCTACACCTTC. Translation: CASSFNIERSGYTF.

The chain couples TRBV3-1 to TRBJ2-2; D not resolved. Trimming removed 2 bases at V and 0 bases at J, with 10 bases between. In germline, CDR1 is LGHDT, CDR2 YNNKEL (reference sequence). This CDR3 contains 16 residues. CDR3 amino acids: CASSQPTGPNTGELFF. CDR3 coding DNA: TGTGCCAGCAGCCAACCGACCGGCCCGAACACCGGGGAGCTGTTTTTT.

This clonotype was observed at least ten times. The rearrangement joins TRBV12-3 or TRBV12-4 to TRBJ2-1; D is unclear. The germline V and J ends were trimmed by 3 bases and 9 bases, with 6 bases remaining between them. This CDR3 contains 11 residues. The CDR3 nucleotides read TGTGCCAGCAGTTTTGATGCTGAGCAGTTCTTC. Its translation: CASSFDAEQFF.

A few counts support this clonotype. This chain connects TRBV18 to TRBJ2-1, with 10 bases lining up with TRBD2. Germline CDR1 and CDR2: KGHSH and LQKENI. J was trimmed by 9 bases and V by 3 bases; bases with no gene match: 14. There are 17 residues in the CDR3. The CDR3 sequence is CASSPPWASGSSTEQFF. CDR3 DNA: TGTGCCAGCTCACCCCCCTGGGCTAGCGGGAGTTCCACTGAGCAGTTCTTC.

CDR3 protein: CSSRGSGSPDTQYF. The CDR3 nucleotides read TGCAGCTCCCGAGGGAGCGGGAGTCCAGATACGCAGTATTTT. The chain carries TRBV29-1 and TRBJ2-3; 8 nucleotides agree with TRBD2. There are 14 residues in the CDR3. The germline CDR1 and CDR2 sequences are SQVTM and ANQGSEA. The V segment lost 8 bases and the J segment 4 bases; nucleotides outside the gene matches: 11.

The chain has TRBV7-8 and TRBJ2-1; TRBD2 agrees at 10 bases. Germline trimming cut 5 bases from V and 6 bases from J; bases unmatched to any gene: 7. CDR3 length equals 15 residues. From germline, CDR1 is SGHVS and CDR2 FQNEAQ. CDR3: CASSTLRTSGNEQFF. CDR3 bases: TGTGCCAGCAGCACCTTGAGGACTAGCGGCAATGAGCAGTTCTTC.

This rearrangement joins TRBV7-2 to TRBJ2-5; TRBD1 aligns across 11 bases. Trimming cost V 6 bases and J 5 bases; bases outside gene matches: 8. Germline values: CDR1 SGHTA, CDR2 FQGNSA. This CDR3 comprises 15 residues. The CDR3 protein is CASRPGTGGFETQYF. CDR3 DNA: TGTGCCAGCAGACCCGGGACAGGGGGATTCGAGACCCAGTACTTC.

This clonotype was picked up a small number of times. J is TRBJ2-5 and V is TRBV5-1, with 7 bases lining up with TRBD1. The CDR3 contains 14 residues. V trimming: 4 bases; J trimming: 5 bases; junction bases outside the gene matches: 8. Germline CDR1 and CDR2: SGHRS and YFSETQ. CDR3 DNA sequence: TGCGCCAGCAGCCAGACAGGGACCCGTGAGACCCAGTACTTC. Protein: CASSQTGTRETQYF.

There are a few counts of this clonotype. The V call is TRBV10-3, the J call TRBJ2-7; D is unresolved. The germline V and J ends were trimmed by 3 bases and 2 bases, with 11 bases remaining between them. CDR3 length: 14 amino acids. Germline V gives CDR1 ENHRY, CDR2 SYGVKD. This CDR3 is CAISDRGLAYEQYF. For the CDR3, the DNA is TGTGCCATCAGTGATCGTGGGCTAGCCTACGAGCAGTACTTC.